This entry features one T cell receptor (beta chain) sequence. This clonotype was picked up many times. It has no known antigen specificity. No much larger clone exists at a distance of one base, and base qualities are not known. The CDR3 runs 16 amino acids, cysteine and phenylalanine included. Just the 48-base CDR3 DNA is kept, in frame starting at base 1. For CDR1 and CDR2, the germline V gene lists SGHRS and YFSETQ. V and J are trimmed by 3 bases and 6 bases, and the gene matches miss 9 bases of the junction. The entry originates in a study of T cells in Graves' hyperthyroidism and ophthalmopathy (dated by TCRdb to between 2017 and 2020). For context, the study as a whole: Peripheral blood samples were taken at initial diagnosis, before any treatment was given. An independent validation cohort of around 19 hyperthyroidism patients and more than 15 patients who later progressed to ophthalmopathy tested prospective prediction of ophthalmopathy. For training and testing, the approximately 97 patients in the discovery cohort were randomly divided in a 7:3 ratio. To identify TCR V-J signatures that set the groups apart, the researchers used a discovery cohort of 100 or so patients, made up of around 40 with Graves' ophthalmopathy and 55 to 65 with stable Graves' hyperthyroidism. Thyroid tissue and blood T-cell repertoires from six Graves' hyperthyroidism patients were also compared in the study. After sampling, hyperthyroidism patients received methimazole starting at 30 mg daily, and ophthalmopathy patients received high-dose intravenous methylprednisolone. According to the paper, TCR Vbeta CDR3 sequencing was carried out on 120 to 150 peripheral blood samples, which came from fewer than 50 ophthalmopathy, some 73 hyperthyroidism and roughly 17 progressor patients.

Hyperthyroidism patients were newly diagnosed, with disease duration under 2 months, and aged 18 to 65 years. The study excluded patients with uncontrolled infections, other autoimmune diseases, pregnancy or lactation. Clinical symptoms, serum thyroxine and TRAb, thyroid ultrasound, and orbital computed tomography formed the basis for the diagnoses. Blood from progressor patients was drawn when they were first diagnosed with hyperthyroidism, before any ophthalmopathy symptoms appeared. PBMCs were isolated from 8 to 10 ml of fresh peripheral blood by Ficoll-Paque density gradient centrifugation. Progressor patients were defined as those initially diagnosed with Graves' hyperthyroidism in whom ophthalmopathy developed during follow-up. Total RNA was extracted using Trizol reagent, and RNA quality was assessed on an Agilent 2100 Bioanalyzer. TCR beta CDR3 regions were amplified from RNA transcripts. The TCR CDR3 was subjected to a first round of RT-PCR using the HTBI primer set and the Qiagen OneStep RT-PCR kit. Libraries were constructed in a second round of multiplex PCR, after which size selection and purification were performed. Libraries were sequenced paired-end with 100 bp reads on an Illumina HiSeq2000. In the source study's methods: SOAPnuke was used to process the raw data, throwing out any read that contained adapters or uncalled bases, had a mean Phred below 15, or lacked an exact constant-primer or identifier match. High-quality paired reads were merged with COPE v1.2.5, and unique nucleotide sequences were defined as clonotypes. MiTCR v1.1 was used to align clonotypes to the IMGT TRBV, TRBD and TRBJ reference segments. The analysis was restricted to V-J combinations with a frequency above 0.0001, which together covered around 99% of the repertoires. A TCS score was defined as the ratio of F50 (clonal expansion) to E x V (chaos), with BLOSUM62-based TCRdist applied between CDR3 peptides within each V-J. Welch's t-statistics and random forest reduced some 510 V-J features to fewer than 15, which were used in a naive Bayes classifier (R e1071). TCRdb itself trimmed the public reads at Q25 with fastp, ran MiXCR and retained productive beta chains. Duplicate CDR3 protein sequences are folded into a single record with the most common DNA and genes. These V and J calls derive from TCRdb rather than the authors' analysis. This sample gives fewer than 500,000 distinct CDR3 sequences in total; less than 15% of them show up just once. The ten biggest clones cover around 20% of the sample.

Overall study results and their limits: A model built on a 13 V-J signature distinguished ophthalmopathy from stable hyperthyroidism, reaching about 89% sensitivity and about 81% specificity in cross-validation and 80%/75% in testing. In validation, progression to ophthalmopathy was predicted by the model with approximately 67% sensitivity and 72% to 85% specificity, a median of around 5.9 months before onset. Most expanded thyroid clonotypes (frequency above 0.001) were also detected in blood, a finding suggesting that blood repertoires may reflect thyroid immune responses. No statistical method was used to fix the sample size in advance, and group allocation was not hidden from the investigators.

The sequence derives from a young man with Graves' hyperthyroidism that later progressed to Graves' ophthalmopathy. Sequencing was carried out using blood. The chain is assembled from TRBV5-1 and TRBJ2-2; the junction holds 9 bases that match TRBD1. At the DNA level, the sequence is TGCGCCAGCAGCTCTTTCCCGGGACAGGGAGCCGGGGAGCTGTTTTTT. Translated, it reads CASSSFPGQGAGELFF.